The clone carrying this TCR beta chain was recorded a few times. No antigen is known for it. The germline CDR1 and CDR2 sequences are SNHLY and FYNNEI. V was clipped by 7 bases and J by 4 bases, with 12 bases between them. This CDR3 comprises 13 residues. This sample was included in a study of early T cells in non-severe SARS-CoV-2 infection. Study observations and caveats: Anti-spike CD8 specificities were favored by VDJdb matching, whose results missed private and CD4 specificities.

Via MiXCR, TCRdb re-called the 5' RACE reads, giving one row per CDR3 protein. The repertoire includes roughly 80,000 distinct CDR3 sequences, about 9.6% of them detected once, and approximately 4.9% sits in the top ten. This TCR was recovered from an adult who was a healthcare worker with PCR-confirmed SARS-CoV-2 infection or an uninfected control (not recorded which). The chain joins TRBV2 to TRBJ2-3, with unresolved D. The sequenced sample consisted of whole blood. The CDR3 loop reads CASNGASADTQYF. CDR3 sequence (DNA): TGTGCCAGCAACGGCGCCTCTGCAGATACGCAGTATTTT.